Below, 23 T cell receptor beta chains from the same sample are listed, as sequenced in a study of OX40 agonist ivuxolimab in advanced cancers. Profiling relied on immunoSEQ multiplex PCR, and the TCRdb table lists in-frame clones only, not all of them. The table lists around 60,000 clones, approximately 91% of them singletons. Specimen: CD4+ or CD8+ T cells sorted from blood, collected in a trial of the OX40 agonist ivuxolimab. These receptors originate from an adult with an advanced solid tumor such as melanoma, head and neck, liver or kidney cancer.

V and J are TRBV28 and TRBJ2-7; D might be TRBD1 or TRBD2, each matching 5 bases. The V and J ends lost 5 bases and 4 bases respectively, with 15 bases between them. CDR3 size: 14 residues. Germline V gene sequence: CDR1 MDHEN, CDR2 SYDVKM. DNA for the CDR3: TGTGCCAGCAGTCGGCCCGGGACGGCATACGAGCAGTACTTC. It codes for CASSRPGTAYEQYF.

In this sample, this clone turned up once. The chain couples TRBV7-9 to TRBJ2-7; D not certain. Germline CDR1 SEHNR, CDR2 FQNEAQ (reference sequence). The length of the CDR3 is 12 residues. Trimming cost V 5 bases and J 0 bases, with 5 bases left between them. CDR3 coding DNA: TGTGCCAGCAGCCCCTTCTCCTACGAGCAGTACTTC. Translating gives CASSPFSYEQYF. The full variable domain, its missing parts supplied by reference TRBV7-9 and TRBJ2-7, is DTGVSQNPRHKITKRGQNVTFRCDPISEHNRLYWYRQTLGQGPEFLTYFQNEAQLEKSRLLSDRFSAERPKGSFSTLEIQRTEQGDSAMYLCASSPFSYEQYFGPGTRLTVT.

As to this clone: The junction differs from germline at one of its ends, possibly a read error. This chain links TRBV18 with TRBJ2-7; D not resolved. This CDR3 has 13 residues. CDR1 is KGHSH, CDR2 LQKENI, per germline. The CDR3 loop is CASSPPSSHEQYF. CDR3 nucleotide sequence: TGTGCCAGCTCACCGCCCTCCTCCCACGAGCAGTACTTC.

V is TRBV27 and J is TRBJ1-4, with 8 bases fitting TRBD1. There are 16 residues in the CDR3. V lost 5 bases to trimming and J lost 8 bases; unmatched junction nucleotides: 13. The V gene's germline CDR1 is MNHEY and CDR2 SMNVEV (reference sequence). CDR3 residues: CASSQRTGPFGEKLFF. DNA for the CDR3: TGTGCCAGCAGTCAAAGGACAGGGCCCTTTGGAGAAAAACTGTTTTTT.

This clone was recorded a few times. The chain carries TRBV5-1 and TRBJ2-3; D assignment may be TRBD1 or TRBD2 (5 bases each). Looked up from germline, CDR1 is SGHRS and CDR2 is YFSETQ. The CDR3 is 15 residues long. The ends were cut back, 2 bases at V and 1 base at J, with 11 bases in the middle. The CDR3 reads CASSFLQGGTDTQYF. The DNA for the CDR3 is TGCGCCAGCAGCTTCTTGCAGGGAGGCACAGATACGCAGTATTTT.

J is TRBJ1-5 and V is TRBV27; 8 bases agree with TRBD1. Germline V lookup: CDR1 MNHEY, CDR2 SMNVEV (reference sequence). Trimming at V came to 5 bases and at J to 6 bases, leaving 6 bases not matched to a gene. The CDR3 length is 14 residues. DNA for the CDR3: TGTGCCAGCAGTACCCAGGGGGCAAGTCAGCCCCAGCATTTT. This sequence encodes CASSTQGASQPQHF.

The chain employs TRBV4-1 and TRBJ2-7, with D tentatively TRBD2 (7 bases). V lost 1 base and J lost 3, with 13 bases in between. The germline CDR1 and CDR2 sequences are MGHRA and YSYEKL. The CDR3 sequence is 15 residues long. CDR3 residues: CASSQGGGRFYEQYF. CDR3 DNA: TGCGCCAGCAGCCAAGGGGGGGGGCGCTTCTACGAGCAGTACTTC.

This rearrangement joins TRBV28 to TRBJ1-1; 7 nucleotides match TRBD1. The CDR3 sequence is 15 residues long. CDR1 is MDHEN, CDR2 SYDVKM, per germline. The V and J ends lost 6 bases and 0 bases, in that order; junction bases with no gene match: 7. CDR3 DNA sequence: TGTGCCAGCAGGAACCTAGGACAGGTGAACACTGAAGCTTTCTTT. As protein: CASRNLGQVNTEAFF.

This chain links TRBV10-1 with TRBJ1-5; D gene ambiguous. Trimming cost V 5 bases and J 6 bases, with 17 bases left between them. Germline values: CDR1 WNHNN, CDR2 SYGVQD (reference sequence). The CDR3 runs 15 residues. CDR3 DNA sequence: TGCGCCAGCAGTCACGGGGTTACAGACCCTCAGCCCCAGCATTTT. It is translated as CASSHGVTDPQPQHF.

This clone was observed once. The V gene is TRBV28, the J gene TRBJ1-4, with 7 bases aligning to TRBD1. From germline, CDR1 is MDHEN and CDR2 SYDVKM. The CDR3 has 14 amino acids. V shed 3 bases and J 8 bases; nucleotides not matched to a gene: 6. The chain's CDR3 is CASSFDRAREKLFF. The CDR3 coding sequence is TGTGCCAGCAGTTTTGACAGGGCGCGGGAAAAACTGTTTTTT.

The genes are TRBV15 and TRBJ2-3, with D perhaps given as TRBD1 or TRBD2 (5 bases each). V was shortened by 0 bases and J by 2 bases, with 18 bases between the two germline ends. The germline CDR1 and CDR2 sequences are LNHNV and YYDKDF (reference sequence). This CDR3 has 18 amino acids. CDR3 in DNA: TGTGCCACCAGCAGAGATTTGGGGACCCCAAGCCCCACAGATACGCAGTATTTT. It translates to CATSRDLGTPSPTDTQYF. Based on the CDR3 plus reference TRBV15 and TRBJ2-3, the full variable domain is DAMVIQNPRYQVTQFGKPVTLSCSQTLNHNVMYWYQQKSSQAPKLLFHYYDKDFNNEADTPDNFQSRRPNTSFCFLDIRSPGLGDTAMYLCATSRDLGTPSPTDTQYFGPGTRLTVL.

The J gene is TRBJ2-3, the V gene TRBV6-5, with D uncertain. V lost 0 bases to trimming and J lost 4 bases, with 5 bases between them. The V gene's germline CDR1 is MNHEY and CDR2 SVGAGI. The length of the CDR3 is 13 residues. The CDR3 coding sequence is TGTGCCAGCAGTTACTCGGGGTCAGATACGCAGTATTTT. It is translated as CASSYSGSDTQYF.

The chain joins TRBV28 to TRBJ2-7; D is ambiguous. V was trimmed by 7 bases and J by 1 base, leaving 11 bases between them. CDR1 and CDR2 (germline): MDHEN, SYDVKM. The CDR3 sequence is 13 residues long. This CDR3 reads CASKGGTSYEQYF. The CDR3 DNA reads TGTGCCAGCAAGGGCGGAACTTCCTACGAGCAGTACTTC.

This sequence joins TRBV10-3 and TRBJ2-1; TRBD1 might be the D (6 bases). The V end was cut by 0 bases, the J end by 10 bases, with 13 bases between. This CDR3 comprises 14 residues. The V gene's germline CDR1 is ENHRY and CDR2 SYGVKD. CDR3: CAISESPGEREQFF. CDR3 in DNA: TGTGCCATCAGTGAGTCGCCAGGGGAAAGGGAGCAGTTCTTC.

The rearrangement joins TRBV5-1 to TRBJ2-3; D call uncertain. V was pared by 4 bases and J by 0 bases, with 12 bases between. The germline V gene encodes CDR1 SGHRS and CDR2 YFSETQ. This CDR3 spans 15 amino acids. The CDR3 DNA follows: TGCGCCAGCAGCATTCACCATTATAGCACAGATACGCAGTATTTT. Protein sequence: CASSIHHYSTDTQYF.

The CDR3 DNA sequence: TGTGCCAGCAGTTTAAACAATGAGCAGTTCTTC. Encoded protein: CASSLNNEQFF. The rearrangement uses TRBV27 and TRBJ2-1; D is unclear. The CDR3 is 11 residues long. Deletions cut 2 bases from V and 5 bases from J, with 1 base between. CDR1 MNHEY and CDR2 SMNVEV come from the germline V gene (reference sequence).

In this sample, this clone turned up once. V gene TRBV27 combines with J gene TRBJ2-7, with 9 bases aligning to TRBD1. The CDR3 has 17 amino acids. Germline CDR1 MNHEY, CDR2 SMNVEV (reference sequence). The J segment lost 3 bases and the V segment lost 6 bases, leaving 15 bases of the junction unmatched. The CDR3 here is CASSRGQGLPLHYEQYF. DNA of the CDR3: TGTGCCAGCAGCCGCGGACAGGGGCTGCCCTTGCACTACGAGCAGTACTTC.

This chain uses TRBV6-6 with TRBJ2-3; D remains unclear. In germline, CDR1 is MNHNY, CDR2 SVGAGI (reference sequence). The CDR3 has 14 amino acids. V gave up 2 bases and J gave up 0 bases, with 6 bases separating them. Here the CDR3 DNA reads TGTGCCAGCAGTTACCTTAGAAGCACAGATACGCAGTATTTT. Encoded protein: CASSYLRSTDTQYF.

The rearrangement uses TRBV9 and TRBJ1-5; the D gene is possibly TRBD1 (6 bases). From germline, CDR1 is SGDLS and CDR2 YYNGEE. V dropped 3 bases and J dropped 3 bases, with 13 bases sitting between them. There are 15 residues in the CDR3. As DNA, the CDR3 is TGTGCCAGCAGCGCCCACACAGGGTCCAATCAGCCCCAGCATTTT. Translated, it gives CASSAHTGSNQPQHF.

Only one count was recorded for this clone. V usage is TRBV6-1 and J usage is TRBJ1-1, with 9 bases that match TRBD1. Trimming removed 3 bases from V and 2 bases from J; junction bases left unmatched: 10. This CDR3 has 17 amino acids. Germline V gene lookup returns CDR1 MNHNS and CDR2 SASEGT. DNA of the CDR3: TGTGCCAGCAGTGACTTGACAGGGGGACCATTTAACACTGAAGCTTTCTTT. Residues: CASSDLTGGPFNTEAFF.

The V call is TRBV9, the J call TRBJ1-1; a possible D gene is TRBD1 (5 bases). The CDR3 runs to 17 residues. Germline CDR1 reads SGDLS; CDR2 reads YYNGEE. The germline V and J ends were trimmed by 4 bases and 0 bases, with 19 bases remaining between them. The CDR3 DNA is TGTGCCAGCAGCACAGGCGGGTCGCCGGGGGTGAACACTGAAGCTTTCTTT. It translates to CASSTGGSPGVNTEAFF. The full variable domain, with the rest looked up from reference TRBV9 and TRBJ1-1, is DSGVTQTPKHLITATGQRVTLRCSPRSGDLSVYWYQQSLDQGLQFLIQYYNGEERAKGNILERFSAQQFPDLHSELNLSSLELGDSALYFCASSTGGSPGVNTEAFFGQGTRLTVV.

The rearrangement joins TRBV28 to TRBJ2-7; D gene unclear. The CDR3 sequence is 16 residues long. Trimming pared 3 bases from V and 6 bases from J, leaving 21 bases between. Germline assignment: CDR1 MDHEN and CDR2 SYDVKM. In DNA form, the CDR3 reads TGTGCCAGCAGTTTTTGGGTATCCGAGTCCTTCCGCGAGCAGTACTTC. This gives the protein CASSFWVSESFREQYF. Filled out from reference TRBV28 and TRBJ2-7, the complete variable domain reads DVKVTQSSRYLVKRTGEKVFLECVQDMDHENMFWYRQDPGLGLRLIYFSYDVKMKEKGDIPEGYSVSREKKERFSLILESASTNQTSMYLCASSFWVSESFREQYFGPGTRLTVT.

The chain joins TRBV27 to TRBJ2-7; a weak D match, TRBD1 (6 bases). V lost 0 bases to trimming and J lost 3 bases, with 6 bases between them. From germline, CDR1 is MNHEY and CDR2 SMNVEV (reference sequence). The CDR3 extends over 13 amino acids. CDR3 amino acids: CASSLSDSYEQYF. The DNA for the CDR3 is TGTGCCAGCAGTTTATCGGACAGCTACGAGCAGTACTTC.